Listed here is a single T cell receptor beta chain. What it recognizes is unknown. There are 17 residues in the CDR3. Trimming stripped 4 bases from V and 0 bases from J, with 16 bases between. Germline CDR1 is GTSNPN and CDR2 is SVGIG (reference sequence). This record belongs to a study of vaccination and CD4 T cells after COVID-19. At the Johns Hopkins FTIC core, DNA taken from cultured CD4+ T cells was sequenced by way of the Oncomine TCR Beta short-read assay. TCRdb called the PCR reads again in MiXCR, with one record for every CDR3 protein. Of roughly 20,000 distinct CDR3 sequences in the sample, over 60% were seen once. Noted treatment: roughly nine-day PBMC culture with coronavirus spike peptide pools or control peptides (ViraFEST assay).

The starting material was CD4+ T cells from blood, cultured in vitro, obtained after SARS-CoV-2 vaccination. This sequence originates from a human donor who received a COVID-19 vaccine. V gene TRBV30 combines with J gene TRBJ1-6, with D hard to call. The CDR3 sequence is CAWTRYSTSSYNSPLHF. CDR3 bases: TGTGCCTGGACTCGATACTCTACATCCTCCTATAATTCACCCCTCCACTTT. Full variable domain (missing parts from reference TRBV30 and TRBJ1-6): SQTIHQWPATLVQPVGSPLSLECTVEGTSNPNLYWYRQAAGRGLQLLFYSVGIGQISSEVPQNLSASRPQDRQFILSSKKLLLSDSGFYLCAWTRYSTSSYNSPLHFGNGTRLTVT.